This TCR beta chain is from a study of post-analysis software for immune sequencing data. The study's findings and limits: Relative to controls, patients with multiple sclerosis showed significantly lower normalized Chao1 diversity. Same-batch preparations were strongly co-clustered by F measure. TRBV segments more frequent in patients than in controls numbered about 5 and included TRBV5-6, TRBV5-1 and TRBV20-1.

Details on this clonotype: The target antigen is unknown.

The V end lost 6 bases, the J end lost 0 bases, and 8 bases lay between the germline ends. CDR3 length: 13 amino acids. cDNA libraries for TCR beta contained unique molecular identifiers. T cells numbering about 0.9 to 10 million yielded cDNA molecules that totaled approximately 500,000. Using its own MiXCR run on the PCR reads, TCRdb lists one record per CDR3 protein. The profile shows about 820,000 distinct CDR3 sequences, about 53% of them singletons. Sequencing was carried out using blood. The chain links TRBV12-3 or TRBV12-4 to TRBJ2-5; weak D call: TRBD2 (5 bases). The clonotype comes from a girl between 5 and 17 years old with multiple sclerosis. The chain's CDR3 is CASSFGNQETQYF. In nucleotides, the CDR3 is TGTGCCAGCAGCTTCGGGAACCAAGAGACCCAGTACTTC.